This T cell receptor beta chain was obtained from a study of PD-1 and CTLA-4 blockade in melanoma. In this sample, this clone turned up once. Some clones are missing from TCRdb's copy, which holds only in-frame ones; the method was immunoSEQ multiplex PCR. This table holds almost 30,000 clones, 70% to 90% found once. Germline assignment: CDR1 LGHDT and CDR2 YNNKEL (reference sequence). The CDR3 consists of 14 residues. V dropped 8 bases and J dropped 5; count of bases not matched to a gene: 10. The TCR sequence derives from a human donor with melanoma. This specimen was CD8+ T cells from peripheral blood, taken before anti-PD-1 treatment. The chain employs TRBV3-1 (or the pseudogene TRBV3-2) and TRBJ2-5; TRBD1 matches 8 bases. The CDR3 region is CASCETGELETQYF. The CDR3 DNA reads TGTGCCAGCTGCGAGACAGGGGAGTTGGAGACCCAGTACTTC.